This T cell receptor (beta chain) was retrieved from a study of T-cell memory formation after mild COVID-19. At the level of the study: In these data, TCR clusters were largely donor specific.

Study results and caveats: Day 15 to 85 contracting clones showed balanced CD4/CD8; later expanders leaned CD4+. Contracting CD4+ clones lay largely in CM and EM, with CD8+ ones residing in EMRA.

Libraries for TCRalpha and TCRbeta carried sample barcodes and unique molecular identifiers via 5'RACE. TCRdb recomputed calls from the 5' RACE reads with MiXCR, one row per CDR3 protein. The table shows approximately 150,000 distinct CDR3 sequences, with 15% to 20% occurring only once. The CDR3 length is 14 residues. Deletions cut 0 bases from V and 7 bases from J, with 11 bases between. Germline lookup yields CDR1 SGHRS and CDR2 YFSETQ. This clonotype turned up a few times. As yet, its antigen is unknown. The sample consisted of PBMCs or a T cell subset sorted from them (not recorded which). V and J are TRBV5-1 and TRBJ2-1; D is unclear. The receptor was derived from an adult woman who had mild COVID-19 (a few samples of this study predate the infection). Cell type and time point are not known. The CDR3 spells CASSLVISLNEQFF. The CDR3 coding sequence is TGCGCCAGCAGCTTGGTTATTAGTCTAAATGAGCAGTTCTTC. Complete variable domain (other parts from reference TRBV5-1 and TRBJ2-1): KAGVTQTPRYLIKTRGQQVTLSCSPISGHRSVSWYQQTPGQGLQFLFEYFSETQRNKGNFPGRFSGRQFSNSRSEMNVSTLELGDSALYLCASSLVISLNEQFFGPGTRLTVL.